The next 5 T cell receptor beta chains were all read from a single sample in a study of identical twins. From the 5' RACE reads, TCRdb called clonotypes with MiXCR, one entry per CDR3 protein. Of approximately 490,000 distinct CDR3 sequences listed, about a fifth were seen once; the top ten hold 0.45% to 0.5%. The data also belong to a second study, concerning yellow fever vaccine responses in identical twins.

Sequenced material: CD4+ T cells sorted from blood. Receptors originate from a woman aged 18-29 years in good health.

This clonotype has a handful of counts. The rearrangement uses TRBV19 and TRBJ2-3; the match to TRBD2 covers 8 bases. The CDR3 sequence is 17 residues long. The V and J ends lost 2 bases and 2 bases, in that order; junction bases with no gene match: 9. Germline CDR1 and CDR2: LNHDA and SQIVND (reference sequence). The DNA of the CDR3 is TGTGCCAGTAGTATATCGTCTAGCGGGTACTACACAGATACGCAGTATTTT. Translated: CASSISSSGYYTDTQYF.

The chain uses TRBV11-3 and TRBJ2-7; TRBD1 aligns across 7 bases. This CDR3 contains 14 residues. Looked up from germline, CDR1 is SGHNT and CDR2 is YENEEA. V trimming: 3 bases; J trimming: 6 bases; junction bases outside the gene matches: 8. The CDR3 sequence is CASSFGQAPSEQYF. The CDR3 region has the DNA TGTGCCAGCAGCTTCGGACAGGCCCCCTCCGAGCAGTACTTC.

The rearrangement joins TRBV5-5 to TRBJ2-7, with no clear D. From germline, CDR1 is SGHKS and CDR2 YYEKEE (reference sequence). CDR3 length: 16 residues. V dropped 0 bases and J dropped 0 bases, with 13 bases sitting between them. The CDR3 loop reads CASSLGLLRGSYEQYF. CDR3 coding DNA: TGTGCCAGCAGCTTGGGTCTCCTAAGAGGCTCCTACGAGCAGTACTTC.

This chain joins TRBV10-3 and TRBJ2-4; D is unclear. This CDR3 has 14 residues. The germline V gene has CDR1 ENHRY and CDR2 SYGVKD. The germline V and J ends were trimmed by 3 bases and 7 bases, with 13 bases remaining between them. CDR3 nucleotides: TGTGCCATCAGTGATGAGAGGACGGTGAACATTCAGTACTTC. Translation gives CAISDERTVNIQYF.

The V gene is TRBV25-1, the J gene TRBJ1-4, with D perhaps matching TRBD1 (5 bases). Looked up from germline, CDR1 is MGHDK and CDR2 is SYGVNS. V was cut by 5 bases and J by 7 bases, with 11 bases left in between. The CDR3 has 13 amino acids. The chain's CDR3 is CASSLGDGEKLFF. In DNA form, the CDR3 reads TGTGCCAGCAGTTTAGGGGACGGTGAAAAACTGTTTTTT.